Listed below are T cell receptor beta chains from one sample, sequenced in a study of blood T cell repertoires in COVID-19. Generated by immunoSEQ multiplex PCR, the TCRdb table keeps only in-frame clones and is missing some. The sample comprises about 200,000 clones, 89% of which are singletons, and approximately 2.5% rests with the top ten. The sequencing sample was made of PBMCs or T cells enriched from blood (not recorded which). These receptors came from a middle-aged woman with acute COVID-19. Both conserved end residues are part of each CDR3. A D gene is named only where the DNA matches it firmly. The listing skips clone size in some rows; elsewhere it reads once, few, many or a size class.

size	length	D	J	V	CDR3	DNA
-	15	TRBD1	TRBJ1-1	TRBV15	CATSGDRPGGTEAFF	TGTGCCACCAGCGGGGACAGGCCCGGGGGGACTGAAGCTTTCTTT
-	14	TRBD1	TRBJ1-2	TRBV6-6	CASSFTGQNYGYTF	TGTGCCAGCAGTTTCACGGGACAGAACTATGGCTACACCTTC
-	16	TRBD1	TRBJ2-7	TRBV5-1	CASSFDGTGGIYEQYF	TGCGCCAGCAGCTTCGATGGGACAGGGGGGATATACGAGCAGTACTTC
-	16	TRBD2	TRBJ2-1	TRBV4-1	CASSQGGGGAYNEQFF	TGCGCCAGCAGCCAAGGAGGCGGGGGTGCTTACAATGAGCAGTTCTTC
-	15	-	TRBJ2-3	TRBV27	CASSLSIGVTDTQYF	TGTGCCAGCAGTTTATCGATCGGGGTCACAGATACGCAGTATTTT
-	10	-	TRBJ2-5	TRBV20-1	CSATLETQYF	TGCAGTGCTACCCTAGAGACCCAGTACTTC
once	13	-	TRBJ1-1	TRBV28	CASSLVYDSEAFF	TGTGCCAGCAGTTTAGTTTATGACAGTGAAGCTTTCTTT
-	12	-	TRBJ2-3	TRBV18	CASSLQQDTQYF	TGTGCCAGCTCACTCCAACAGGATACGCAGTATTTT
-	14	-	TRBJ2-3	TRBV15	CATSSGGTADTQYF	TGTGCCACCAGCAGCGGGGGAACTGCAGATACGCAGTATTTT
-	14	-	TRBJ2-7	TRBV6-2/TRBV6-3	CASSYGAVGYEQYF	TGTGCCAGCAGTTACGGTGCGGTTGGGTACGAGCAGTACTTC
-	13	-	TRBJ2-5	TRBV30	CAWSQDSQETQYF	TGTGCCTGGAGCCAGGACTCTCAAGAGACCCAGTACTTC
-	16	-	TRBJ2-1	TRBV15	CATSRDYEPSYNEQFF	TGTGCCACCAGCAGAGATTACGAGCCTTCCTACAATGAGCAGTTCTTC
-	15	-	TRBJ2-1	TRBV15	CATSRESRGLNEQFF	TGTGCCACCAGCAGAGAAAGTCGAGGGTTGAATGAGCAGTTCTTC
-	15	-	TRBJ1-2	TRBV6-5	CASTSLRGRDYGYTF	TGTGCCAGCACGTCTCTTAGGGGCAGGGACTATGGCTACACCTTC
few	13	TRBD1	TRBJ1-1	TRBV11-2	CASSLGTEFVAFF	TGTGCCAGCAGCTTGGGGACAGAATTTGTGGCTTTCTTT
-	16	TRBD1	TRBJ2-1	TRBV15	CATSRSPGQGGREQFF	TGTGCCACCAGCCGTTCACCGGGACAGGGTGGTCGTGAGCAGTTCTTC
-	16	-	TRBJ2-3	TRBV2	CASSRRGPGVVDTQYF	TGTGCCAGCAGTCGTCGGGGTCCGGGGGTAGTAGATACGCAGTATTTT
-	13	-	TRBJ2-5	TRBV9	CASSRFSGETQYF	TGTGCCAGCAGCAGATTTAGTGGAGAGACCCAGTACTTC
-	16	-	TRBJ2-3	TRBV7-3	CASSLRGEVAPDTQYF	TGTGCCAGCAGCTTAAGGGGCGAGGTCGCGCCAGATACGCAGTATTTT
-	16	-	TRBJ1-4	TRBV7-9	CASSSPVREANEKLFF	TGTGCCAGCAGCTCCCCCGTGAGGGAAGCTAATGAAAAACTGTTTTTT
-	13	-	TRBJ1-2	TRBV12-3/TRBV12-4	CASSLEQVYGYTF	TGTGCCAGCAGTTTGGAACAGGTCTATGGCTACACCTTC
-	15	TRBD1	TRBJ1-1	TRBV25-1	CASTDRGLGDTEAFF	TGTGCCAGCACCGACAGGGGGCTCGGGGACACTGAAGCTTTCTTT
-	16	TRBD1	TRBJ2-1	TRBV5-1	CASSLEQGVAYNEQFF	TGCGCCAGCAGCTTGGAACAGGGGGTTGCGTACAATGAGCAGTTCTTC
-	15	TRBD1	TRBJ1-4	TRBV11-2	CASSFPTGAREKLFF	TGTGCCAGCAGCTTCCCCACAGGGGCGAGGGAAAAACTGTTTTTT
-	17	TRBD2	TRBJ2-7	TRBV30	CAWSPVGTSGGVYEQYF	TGTGCCTGGAGTCCCGTTGGGACTAGCGGGGGAGTCTACGAGCAGTACTTC
once	14	-	TRBJ2-7	TRBV4-2	CASSQVEIPYEQYF	TGTGCCAGCAGCCAAGTAGAAATCCCCTACGAGCAGTACTTC
once	13	-	TRBJ2-1	TRBV2	CAIQGNPYNEQFF	TGTGCCATCCAGGGGAACCCCTACAATGAGCAGTTCTTC
-	17	TRBD1	TRBJ2-7	TRBV15	CATSEGTGAPSPYEQYF	TGTGCCACCAGCGAGGGGACAGGGGCGCCCTCACCCTACGAGCAGTACTTC
-	14	-	TRBJ2-3	TRBV30	CAWKLRRGTDTQYF	TGTGCCTGGAAATTGAGACGGGGGACAGATACGCAGTATTTT
-	15	TRBD1	TRBJ1-2	TRBV2	CASTTDRGEVYGYTF	TGTGCCAGCACCACCGACAGGGGGGAAGTCTATGGCTACACCTTC
-	17	TRBD2	TRBJ2-5	TRBV3-1/TRBV3-2	CASSQDVVAGLQETQYF	TGTGCCAGCAGCCAAGACGTGGTAGCGGGTTTACAAGAGACCCAGTACTTC
once	13	-	TRBJ1-1	TRBV12-5	CASGLVRSAEAFF	TGTGCTAGTGGTTTGGTACGCAGTGCTGAAGCTTTCTTT